This T cell receptor beta chain was sequenced for a study of T cell clonotyping in hematopoietic cell transplantation (dated by TCRdb to the early 2020s). Study-wide context: Recipient samples taken before transplant were collected after cytoreduction. Recruitment of patients was conducted between September 2015 and early 2017, and follow-up was continued until September 2020 or death. The study collected 130 to 150 blood samples from some 33 consecutive transplant recipients and their related donors. What the study reported, not specific to this receptor: Broader posttransplant TCR repertoire diversity was predicted by donor and pretransplant recipient Inverse Simpson Index values. Only a small fraction of recipient repertoires overlapped donor repertoires, with over 95% appearing de novo at the given depth. Sample size was limited, and cells were not sorted, so CD4 and CD8 repertoire contributions could not be separated. Recipient TCR diversity fell after transplant, with pathologically expanded clonotypes rising progressively from day 30 to day 180.

The time point label corresponds to: recipient sample about 28 days before transplant, after cytoreduction. Blood samples were obtained from recipients approximately 28 days before transplant and at days 30, 100 and 180 after transplant. Using Nuclei Lysis Solution, genomic DNA was extracted from unfractionated peripheral blood mononuclear cells that were either fresh or cryopreserved. Points on this clone: No antigen is known for it. Within one base of it there is no much larger clone, and no base qualities were kept.

With the immunoSEQ assay, which is a bias-controlled multiplex PCR relying on V- and J-specific primers, TCR beta CDR3 regions were amplified from genomic DNA. In a second PCR step, the CDR3 amplicons were tagged with a proprietary barcode plus Illumina adapter sequences. CDR3 libraries were sequenced on an Illumina MiSeq instrument. Per the original workflow: immunoSEQ Analyzer 3.0 was used for export and quality control, with R Bioconductor and Immunarch used for downstream analyses. Repertoire metrics were calculated using only productive rearrangements within the normalized downsampled data set. Clonotypes larger than 5 templates in the normalized cohort were defined as pathologically expanded. The Inverse Simpson Index served as the measure of repertoire diversity. The non-normalized data set was used for CMV-specificity analyses so that all clonotypes could be captured. TCRdb's version of the immuneACCESS table is confined to in-frame rearrangements and falls short of the full clone set. An unresolved V gene accounts for under half of the shortfall where checked; the remainder is of unknown origin. That table supplies the V and J calls and clone size; D and trimming were determined from the DNA. The sample profile shows tens of thousands of clones; approximately 90% of them were found once. The ten largest clones capture less than 6.5% of the sample.

The germline V gene sets CDR1 to SNHLY and CDR2 to FYNNEI. From cysteine to phenylalanine, the CDR3 is 14 amino acids long. Only the CDR3 portion is preserved as DNA: 42 bases, with reading frame beginning at the first base. Germline trimming: 3 bases from V, 5 bases from J; junction bases outside gene matches: 6. The sequenced sample was peripheral blood mononuclear cells, obtained before stem cell transplant. The chain couples TRBV2 to TRBJ1-2, with 7 bases aligning to TRBD1. The sequence came from a man aged 55-75 years with biphenotypic leukemia. Some clones in this sample may be carry-over from other donors' samples. CDR3 protein: CASSETGPYYGYTF. The nucleotide sequence reads as follows: TGTGCCAGCAGTGAGACAGGGCCCTATTATGGCTACACCTTC.